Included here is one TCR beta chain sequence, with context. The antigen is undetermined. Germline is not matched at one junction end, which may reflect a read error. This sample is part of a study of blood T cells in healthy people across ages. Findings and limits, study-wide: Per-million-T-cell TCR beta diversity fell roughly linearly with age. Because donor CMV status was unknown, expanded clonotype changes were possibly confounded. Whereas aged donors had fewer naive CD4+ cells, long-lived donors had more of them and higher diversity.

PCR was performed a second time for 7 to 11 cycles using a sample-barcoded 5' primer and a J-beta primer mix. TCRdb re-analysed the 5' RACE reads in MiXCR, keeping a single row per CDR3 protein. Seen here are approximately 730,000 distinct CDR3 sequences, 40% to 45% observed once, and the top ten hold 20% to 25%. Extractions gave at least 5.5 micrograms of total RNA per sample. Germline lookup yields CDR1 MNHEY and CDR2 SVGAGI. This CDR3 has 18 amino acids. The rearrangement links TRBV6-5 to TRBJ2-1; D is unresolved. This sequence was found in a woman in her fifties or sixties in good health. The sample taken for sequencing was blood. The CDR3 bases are TGTGCCAGCAGTTACCTCTCCCCACTAAGCGACTCCTACAATGGGCAGTTCTTC. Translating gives CASSYLSPLSDSYNGQFF.